Each of the 11 T cell receptor beta chains below was sequenced from the same sample in a study of blood T cell repertoires in COVID-19. Sequenced by immunoSEQ multiplex PCR; TCRdb stores in-frame clones only, minus some. The table has around 380,000 clones, roughly 86% seen once. Source material: PBMCs or T cells enriched from blood (not recorded which). These receptors were taken from a man younger than 40 who had recovered from COVID-19.

In its sample, this clone was seen a few times. The rearrangement links TRBV6-1 to TRBJ2-1; 7 bases line up with TRBD2. The V gene's germline CDR1 is MNHNS and CDR2 SASEGT. V gave up 1 base and J gave up 5 bases; unmatched junction bases: 5. The CDR3 totals 15 residues. The CDR3 DNA follows: TGTGCCAGCAGTGAAGGTCTAGCGGAGCACAATGAGCAGTTCTTC. Translated: CASSEGLAEHNEQFF.

The chain uses TRBV9 and TRBJ2-7, with 7 bases that match TRBD1. The CDR3 consists of 15 residues. Losses at the gene ends were 0 bases for V and 4 bases for J; bases not matched to a gene: 7. CDR1 and CDR2 from the germline V gene are SGDLS and YYNGEE. DNA for the CDR3: TGTGCCAGCAGCGTAGCTGGGACAGCTGTGTACGAGCAGTACTTC. This translates into CASSVAGTAVYEQYF.

This clone has a single count. Its ends do not fully match the called genes, so a read error is possible. CDR3 sequence: CASSWGLAGGPVF. The CDR3 DNA reads as TGTGCCAGCAGCTGGGGACTAGCGGGGGGGCCGGTCTTC. V usage is TRBV5-4 and J usage is TRBJ2-1, with TRBD2 identical over 16 bases. Germline V CDR1 and CDR2: SGHNT, YYREEE (reference sequence). CDR3 length: 13 amino acids.

The rearrangement uses TRBV3-1 (or the pseudogene TRBV3-2) and TRBJ2-7; D is unresolved. The length of the CDR3 is 14 residues. The germline V and J ends were trimmed by 0 bases and 4 bases, with 10 bases remaining between them. The V gene's germline CDR1 is LGHDT and CDR2 YNNKEL (reference sequence). Written as DNA, the CDR3 is TGTGCCAGCAGCCAAGACGTTTCCCCGTACGAGCAGTACTTC. Its translation: CASSQDVSPYEQYF.

V is TRBV7-8 and J is TRBJ2-1; weak D call: TRBD2 (5 bases). Germline-derived CDR1 and CDR2 are SGHVS and FQNEAQ. CDR3 size: 14 residues. V lost 5 bases and J lost 9, with 17 bases in between. Here the CDR3 DNA reads TGTGCCAGCAGCGGGCCACCCACGGGGTCTGAGCAGTTCTTC. Amino acids: CASSGPPTGSEQFF.

The chain joins TRBV5-4 to TRBJ2-7; a weak D match, TRBD2 (6 bases). V dropped 1 base and J dropped 0 bases, with 8 bases sitting between them. This CDR3 region has 14 residues. CDR1 is SGHNT and CDR2 is YYREEE in the germline V gene (reference sequence). The CDR3, as DNA: TGTGCCAGCAGCTTGTACGGGGGCTCCTACGAGCAGTACTTC. Translation: CASSLYGGSYEQYF. The full variable domain, rest sourced from reference TRBV5-4 and TRBJ2-7, is ETGVTQSPTHLIKTRGQQVTLRCSSQSGHNTVSWYQQALGQGPQFIFQYYREEENGRGNFPPRFSGLQFPNYSSELNVNALELDDSALYLCASSLYGGSYEQYFGPGTRLTVT.

The chain has TRBV28 and TRBJ1-2, with D possibly TRBD1 on 5 matching bases. CDR1 is MDHEN and CDR2 is SYDVKM in the germline V gene. This CDR3 contains 13 residues. Trimming stripped 2 bases from V and 7 bases from J, with 11 bases between. CDR3 region: CASSLGQGGGYTF. The CDR3 region has the DNA TGTGCCAGCAGTTTAGGGCAGGGAGGTGGCTACACCTTC.

This sequence joins TRBV4-2 and TRBJ2-1; D might be TRBD1 (6 bases). V was pared by 0 bases and J by 5 bases, with 11 bases between. The CDR3 loop spans 15 amino acids. Per germline, CDR1 LGHNA and CDR2 YNFKEQ. The CDR3 loop is CASSQDRGSHNEQFF. The CDR3 region has the DNA TGTGCCAGCAGCCAAGATAGGGGGAGCCACAATGAGCAGTTCTTC.

A single count supports this clone. The CDR3, as DNA: TGTGCCAGCAGCCAAAACAGTCATTACGAGCAGTACTTC. It yields the protein CASSQNSHYEQYF. The chain couples TRBV14 to TRBJ2-7, with unresolved D. This CDR3 has 13 residues. Trimming left V 2 bases short and J 4 bases short, with 9 bases between. Germline CDR1 SGHDN, CDR2 FVKESK.

The chain uses TRBV5-6 and TRBJ1-1; 11 nucleotides agree with TRBD1. After removal of 4 bases from V and 10 bases from J, the junction contained 6 bases not matched to a gene. Germline CDR1 and CDR2: SGHDT and YYEEEE. The CDR3 has 13 residues. CDR3 DNA: TGTGCCAGCAGCGGAGGGACAGGGGGTATAGCTTTCTTT. Encoded protein: CASSGGTGGIAFF.

The chain recombines TRBV27 with TRBJ1-1; no definite D call. This CDR3 is built from 13 residues. V dropped 5 bases and J dropped 5 bases, with 12 bases sitting between them. Germline V CDR1 and CDR2: MNHEY, SMNVEV (reference sequence). The CDR3 DNA reads as TGTGCCAGCAGTCGGGTTACGGGGACTGAAGCTTTCTTT. This codes for CASSRVTGTEAFF.